The 12 T cell receptor beta chains given below trace back to one sample, sequenced in a study of regulatory T cells in long-lasting Graves disease. HTBI primers from iRepertoire and Arm-PCR of CDR3 regions yielded the TCR beta libraries. MiXCR, applied by TCRdb to the multiplex PCR reads, yields one record per CDR3 protein. The sample lists approximately 400,000 distinct CDR3 sequences, approximately 15% occurring once. The time point was: newly diagnosed GD, antithyroid drugs for less than 3 months. Scientists built the TCR library using RNA that was extracted from PBMCs. These data were also reused for a study on T cells in Graves' hyperthyroidism and ophthalmopathy.

Sequencing used peripheral blood mononuclear cells (PBMCs), obtained at new diagnosis, from a patient treated with antithyroid drugs. All receptors derive from a woman aged 25 to 39 with Graves disease.

This clonotype was detected ten times or more. This sequence joins TRBV5-1 and TRBJ2-7; 11 bases align to TRBD1. Germline values: CDR1 SGHRS, CDR2 YFSETQ. The junction had 8 bases not matched to a gene; V was cut back by 3 bases and J by 6 bases. The CDR3 consists of 15 residues. This CDR3 is CASSYKGTGGGEQYF. The CDR3 DNA reads as TGCGCCAGCAGCTACAAAGGGACAGGGGGAGGCGAGCAGTACTTC. The variable domain in full, completed from reference TRBV5-1 and TRBJ2-7, reads KAGVTQTPRYLIKTRGQQVTLSCSPISGHRSVSWYQQTPGQGLQFLFEYFSETQRNKGNFPGRFSGRQFSNSRSEMNVSTLELGDSALYLCASSYKGTGGGEQYFGPGTRLTVT.

This clonotype was observed at least ten times. The chain uses TRBV6-1 and TRBJ2-7; 7 nucleotides match TRBD2. The CDR3 extends over 14 amino acids. V was pared by 11 bases and J by 4 bases, with 14 bases of the junction left unmatched. In germline, CDR1 is MNHNS, CDR2 SASEGT. The CDR3 DNA reads as TGTGCCCCCCAATGGTGGGAGGGCCGATACGAGCAGTACTTC. Amino acids: CAPQWWEGRYEQYF.

This clonotype showed up many times. V gene TRBV7-8 combines with J gene TRBJ2-7; TRBD2 agrees at 8 bases. CDR1 and CDR2 from the germline V gene are SGHVS and FQNEAQ. Trimming removed 1 base from V and 3 bases from J; junction bases left unmatched: 5. The CDR3 has 15 amino acids. CDR3 in amino acids: CASSLVLAVNYEQYF. As DNA, the CDR3 is TGTGCCAGCAGCTTAGTACTAGCGGTAAACTACGAGCAGTACTTC.

Only a few counts were recorded for this clonotype. The CDR3 DNA is TGTGCCAGCAGCTCCCGGGGAGGCGGAAACACCATATATTTT. It encodes CASSSRGGGNTIYF. The chain recombines TRBV9 with TRBJ1-3; no clear D gene. Germline V gives CDR1 SGDLS, CDR2 YYNGEE. CDR3 size: 14 residues. Trimming left V 4 bases short and J 4 bases short, with 12 bases between.

V gene TRBV19 combines with J gene TRBJ2-7, with TRBD2 matching over 8 bases. From germline, CDR1 is LNHDA and CDR2 SQIVND (reference sequence). This CDR3 has 13 amino acids. J gave up 5 bases and V 6 bases, and 6 bases lay outside the gene matches. CDR3 in amino acids: CASSRTSNHEQYF. The CDR3 region has the DNA TGTGCCAGTAGCAGGACTAGCAACCACGAGCAGTACTTC.

This clonotype appeared many times. V gene TRBV11-2 combines with J gene TRBJ2-1; D may be TRBD1 (6 bases). CDR1 SGHAT and CDR2 FQNNGV come from the germline V gene. V shed 5 bases and J shed 3 bases, with 14 bases lying between them. The CDR3 sequence is 15 residues long. CDR3: CASSKTGTYYNEQFF. The CDR3 DNA follows: TGTGCCAGCAGCAAAACAGGGACCTACTACAATGAGCAGTTCTTC.

This chain joins TRBV6-1 and TRBJ1-2, with 8 bases that match TRBD1. Germline V gives CDR1 MNHNS, CDR2 SASEGT. CDR3 length: 15 residues. V trimming: 6 bases; J trimming: 5 bases; junction bases outside the gene matches: 11. Written as DNA, the CDR3 is TGTGCCAGCAGGGCCCAAGACAGGGGTGGATATGGCTACACCTTC. Its protein is CASRAQDRGGYGYTF.

The table lists this clonotype with many counts. The chain is built from TRBV6-2 or TRBV6-3 and TRBJ2-7, with D maybe TRBD1 (5 bases). The germline gives CDR1 MNHEY, CDR2 SVGEGT. V shed 5 bases and J shed 5 bases, with 16 bases lying between them. The CDR3 is made up of 14 amino acids. The CDR3 reads CASSPIQGYDEQYF. In DNA form, the CDR3 reads TGTGCCAGCAGTCCTATCCAGGGTTACGACGAGCAGTACTTC.

This clonotype was recorded at least ten times. CDR3 sequence: CASIKPDSDSYNEQFF. The CDR3 DNA reads TGTGCCAGCATCAAACCGGATAGCGACTCCTACAATGAGCAGTTCTTC. V and J are TRBV2 and TRBJ2-1; D might be TRBD2 (5 bases). The CDR3 sequence is 16 residues long. Germline assignment: CDR1 SNHLY and CDR2 FYNNEI. V gave up 7 bases and J gave up 0 bases, with 16 bases separating them. Variable domain in full (rest from reference TRBV2 and TRBJ2-1): EPEVTQTPSHQVTQMGQEVILRCVPISNHLYFYWYRQILGQKVEFLVSFYNNEISEKSEIFDDQFSVERPDGSNFTLKIRSTKLEDSAMYFCASIKPDSDSYNEQFFGPGTRLTVL.

In this sample, this clonotype turned up once. The chain uses TRBV7-3 and TRBJ2-1, with D possibly being TRBD2 (6 bases). The CDR3 covers 17 residues. Germline V CDR1 and CDR2: SGHTA, FQGTGA. Trimming removed 4 bases from V and 5 bases from J, with 21 bases in between. The CDR3 DNA reads TGTGCCAGCAGCTCCACGGGGGAACTGGACATAAACAATGAGCAGTTCTTC. It codes for CASSSTGELDINNEQFF.

This clonotype was detected only a few times. The rearrangement uses TRBV30 and TRBJ2-7, with 10 bases lining up with TRBD1. V shed 3 bases, J shed 8 bases, and the junction held 13 bases outside the gene matches. Germline-derived CDR1 and CDR2 are GTSNPN and SVGIG (reference sequence). CDR3 length: 15 residues. The CDR3 sequence is CAWSLGRTGGLKQYF. CDR3 coding DNA: TGTGCCTGGAGCCTTGGAAGGACAGGGGGGCTGAAGCAGTACTTC.

This clonotype was found many times. This chain links TRBV24-1 with TRBJ2-1, with 9 bases that match TRBD1. Germline CDR1 is KGHDR and CDR2 is SFDVKD. This CDR3 is built from 18 residues. The J segment lost 3 bases and the V segment lost 10 bases, leaving 18 bases of the junction unmatched. The CDR3: CATSGTGTYGGVYNEQFF. The CDR3 nucleotides read TGTGCCACGTCCGGGACAGGGACCTATGGGGGGGTCTACAATGAGCAGTTCTTC.